The following is a TCR beta chain sequence with its context. The use of a sample-barcoded 5' primer and a J-beta primer mix characterized a second PCR of about 6 to 11 cycles. A single record per CDR3 protein comes from TCRdb applying MiXCR to the 5' RACE reads. In the table there are about 1.4 million distinct CDR3 sequences, 45% to 70% of which are singletons. The CDR3 contains 16 residues. The junction had 2 bases not matched to a gene; V was cut back by 0 bases and J by 1 base. Germline assignment: CDR1 MNHEY and CDR2 SVGAGI. This record comes from a study of blood T cells in healthy people across ages.

V and J are TRBV6-5 and TRBJ2-2, with 7 bases fitting TRBD1. The TCR comes from a man aged 18 to 30 in good health. The material sequenced was blood. CDR3 protein: CASSYSAGGNTGELFF. CDR3 bases: TGTGCCAGCAGTTACTCGGCAGGGGGGAACACCGGGGAGCTGTTTTTT.